This is a list of T cell receptor beta chains from one sample in a study of spatial heterogeneity in lung cancer. TCRdb fed the 5' RACE reads into MiXCR, producing one record per CDR3 protein. The sample has around 89,000 distinct CDR3 sequences; around 12% are singletons. This sample comprised PBMCs, obtained at surgery. The receptor source for this set is a male donor with early-stage non-small cell lung cancer. Each CDR3 is given with its conserved first and last residue. The D gene is left open where the match is weak. Where a row states a size, it is once, few, many or the class of an expanded clone; other rows omit it.

v_call	j_call	clone_size	d_call	cdr3_nt	cdr3_aa
TRBV5-1	TRBJ2-7	once	.	TGCGCCAGCAGCTTGGTCCCCGACGGAGAGCAGTACTTC	CASSLVPDGEQYF
TRBV6-2/TRBV6-3	TRBJ1-5	.	TRBD1	TGTGCCAGCAGTTACAACGGGACAGGACGGAGCAATCAGCCCCAGCATTTT	CASSYNGTGRSNQPQHF
TRBV7-3	TRBJ2-7	.	TRBD2	TGTGCCAGCAGCACCGCTAGCGGGGGCTACGAGCAGTACTTC	CASSTASGGYEQYF
TRBV12-3/TRBV12-4	TRBJ1-5	few	TRBD1	TGTGCCAGCAGTTCCGGACAGGGGCGAAATCAGCCCCAGCATTTT	CASSSGQGRNQPQHF
TRBV9	TRBJ1-5	.	.	TGTGCCAGCAGCGCATCGATTAACAATCAGCCCCAGCATTTT	CASSASINNQPQHF
TRBV3-1	TRBJ2-7	many	TRBD1	TGTGCCAGCAGCCCCCGGACAGGGGATCTCTCCTACGAGCAGTACTTC	CASSPRTGDLSYEQYF
TRBV9	TRBJ2-2	few	.	TGTGCCAGCAGCGCACACGGGACTTTGAACACCGGGGAGCTGTTTTTT	CASSAHGTLNTGELFF
TRBV3-1	TRBJ1-2	.	TRBD1	TGTGCCAGCAGCCAGGCGGGACAGGGGCTTGGCTACACCTTC	CASSQAGQGLGYTF
TRBV6-2/TRBV6-3	TRBJ1-1	.	.	TGTGCCAGCAGTTACAGGGCGGACACTGAAGCTTTCTTT	CASSYRADTEAFF
TRBV6-1	TRBJ2-7	once	.	TGTGCCAGCAGTGAAACGGGACTCAACGAGCAGTACTTC	CASSETGLNEQYF
TRBV7-9	TRBJ1-6	.	.	TGTGCCAGCAGTTCTCAGGGGACCAATTCACCCCTCCACTTT	CASSSQGTNSPLHF
TRBV27	TRBJ2-1	.	.	TGTGCCAGCAGTTTATCGTGGGGTGGGACCTCCAGGTACAATGAGCAGTTCTTC	CASSLSWGGTSRYNEQFF
TRBV12-3/TRBV12-4	TRBJ1-3	.	TRBD1	TGTGCCAGCAGTCCCTGGACAGGGGGCACCTCTGGAAACACCATATATTTT	CASSPWTGGTSGNTIYF
TRBV14	TRBJ2-2	few	.	TGTGCCAGCAGCCAAGATCTGGGTAACACCGGGGAGCTGTTTTTT	CASSQDLGNTGELFF
TRBV6-5	TRBJ2-6	many	.	TGTGCCAGCAGTCAAAGCTACTCTGGGGCCAACGTCCTGACTTTC	CASSQSYSGANVLTF
TRBV12-3/TRBV12-4	TRBJ2-1	many	.	TGTGCCAGCAGTTTCTTGGAGGACAATGAGCAGTTCTTC	CASSFLEDNEQFF
TRBV28	TRBJ2-7	few	.	TGTGCCAGCAGTTTAGTACCGAGCGGCGAGCAGTACTTC	CASSLVPSGEQYF
TRBV29-1	TRBJ2-7	.	.	TGCAGCGTTGTAACGGATTACGAGCAGTACTTC	CSVVTDYEQYF
TRBV20-1	TRBJ1-2	few	TRBD1	TGCAGTGCTTTGGGGACAGGGAGCAACTATGGCTACACCTTC	CSALGTGSNYGYTF
TRBV5-1	TRBJ2-3	.	.	TGCGCCAGCAGCTTGGAAATCAGCGGGTTCACAGATACGCAGTATTTT	CASSLEISGFTDTQYF
TRBV24-1	TRBJ2-1	.	.	TGTGCCACCAGTGATACGACCCCCAACTCCTACAATGAGCAGTTCTTC	CATSDTTPNSYNEQFF